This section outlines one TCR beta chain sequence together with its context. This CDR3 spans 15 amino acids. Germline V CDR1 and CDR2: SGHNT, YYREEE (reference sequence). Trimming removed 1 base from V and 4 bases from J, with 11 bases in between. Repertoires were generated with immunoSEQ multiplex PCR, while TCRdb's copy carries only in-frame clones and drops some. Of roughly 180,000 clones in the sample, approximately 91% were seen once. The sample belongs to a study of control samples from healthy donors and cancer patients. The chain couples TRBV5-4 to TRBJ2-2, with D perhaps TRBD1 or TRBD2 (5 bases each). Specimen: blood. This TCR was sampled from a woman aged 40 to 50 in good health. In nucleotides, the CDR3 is TGTGCCAGCAGCTTGCGGGACCTGACCACCGGGGAGCTGTTTTTT. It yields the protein CASSLRDLTTGELFF.